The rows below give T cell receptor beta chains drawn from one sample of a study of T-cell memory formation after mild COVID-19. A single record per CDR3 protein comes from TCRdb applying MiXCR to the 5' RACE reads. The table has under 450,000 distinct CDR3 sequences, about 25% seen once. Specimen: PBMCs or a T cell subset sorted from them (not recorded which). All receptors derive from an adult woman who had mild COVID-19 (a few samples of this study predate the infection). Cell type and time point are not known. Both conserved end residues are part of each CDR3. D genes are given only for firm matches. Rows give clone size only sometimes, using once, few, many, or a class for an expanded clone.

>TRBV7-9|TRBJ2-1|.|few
TGTGCCAGCAGCCCAGGACAGCGGGAGCAGTTCTTC
CASSPGQREQFF
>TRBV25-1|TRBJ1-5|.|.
TGTGCCAGTGGTTCAGACAGTGGGGGCAATCAGCCCCAGCATTTT
CASGSDSGGNQPQHF
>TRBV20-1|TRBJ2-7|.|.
TGCAGTGCTACCAAGACTCGGATGTACGAGCAGTACTTC
CSATKTRMYEQYF
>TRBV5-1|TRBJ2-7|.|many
TGCGCCAGCAGCTTCGGGTGGTGGACAGCCTCCTACGAGCAGTACTTC
CASSFGWWTASYEQYF
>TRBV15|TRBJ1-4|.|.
TGTGCCACCAGCAGAGGGCCAGGGGACGAAAAACTGTTTTTT
CATSRGPGDEKLFF
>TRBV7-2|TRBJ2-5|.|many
TGTGCCAGCAGCTTAGCGGGGACCCCGCCAGAGACCCAGTACTTC
CASSLAGTPPETQYF
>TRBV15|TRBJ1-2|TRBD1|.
TGTGCCACCAGCAGAGATATCTTCGACAGGGGGCGAGGTGTGCATGGCTACACCTTC
CATSRDIFDRGRGVHGYTF
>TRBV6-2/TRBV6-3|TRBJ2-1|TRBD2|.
TGTGCCAGCAGCCAAGGACTAGCGGACAATGAGCAGTTCTTC
CASSQGLADNEQFF
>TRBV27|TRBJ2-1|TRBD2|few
TGTGCCAGCAGTAGGGCTAGCGGGAGTAGCGAGCAGTTCTTC
CASSRASGSSEQFF
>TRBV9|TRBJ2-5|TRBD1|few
TGTGCCAGCAGCGTAGGGGACAGCCAAGAGACCCAGTACTTC
CASSVGDSQETQYF
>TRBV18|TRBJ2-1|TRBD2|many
TGTGCCAGCTCGCAGACCGGGACTACCAATGAGCAGTTCTTC
CASSQTGTTNEQFF
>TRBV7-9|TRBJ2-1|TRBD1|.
TGTGCCACCAACAGGGGGCGAGACGGAAGAGGGTACAATGAGCAGTTCTTC
CATNRGRDGRGYNEQFF
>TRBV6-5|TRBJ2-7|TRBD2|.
TGTGCCAGCAGTCGCGACTTTGCGGGAGGATTCGAGCAGTACTTC
CASSRDFAGGFEQYF
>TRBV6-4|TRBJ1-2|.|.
TGTGCCAGCAGTGACTCGTTTCAAGGCGGAGGCTACACCTTC
CASSDSFQGGGYTF
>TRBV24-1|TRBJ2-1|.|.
TGTGCCACCAGTTCTTCCCCGCACAAGTTGGCCTACAATGAGCAGTTCTTC
CATSSSPHKLAYNEQFF
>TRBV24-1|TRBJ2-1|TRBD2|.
TGTGCCACCAGTGAGACCGGGACTACCCTGTACAATGAGCAGTTCTTC
CATSETGTTLYNEQFF
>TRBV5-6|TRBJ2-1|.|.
TGTGCCAGCAGCGACCCGGCCCAGCGAGTATACAATGAGCAGTTCTTC
CASSDPAQRVYNEQFF
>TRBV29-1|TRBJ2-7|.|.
TGCAGCGTCATTACAGTTTGGGCCCCCTACGAGCAGTACTTC
CSVITVWAPYEQYF
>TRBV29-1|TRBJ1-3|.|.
TGCAGCGTTGTTTTCGGTTTAGCCGGAAACACCATATATTTT
CSVVFGLAGNTIYF
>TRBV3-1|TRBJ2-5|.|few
TGTGCCAGCAGCCAAGAGCGACTCGACGGACAAGAGACCCAGTACTTC
CASSQERLDGQETQYF
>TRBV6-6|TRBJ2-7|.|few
TGTGCCAGCAGTGCCGGGGACTACGAGCAGTACTTC
CASSAGDYEQYF
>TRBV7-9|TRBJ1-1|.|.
TGTGCCAGCAGCTCGGACCGCGGCGAAGCTTTCTTT
CASSSDRGEAFF
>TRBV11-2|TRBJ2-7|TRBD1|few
TGTGCCAGCAGCTGGGACAGGGTCCAGCGCGAGCAGTACTTC
CASSWDRVQREQYF